Listed below are T cell receptor beta chains from one sample, sequenced in a study of beta chain features in type 1 diabetes. Clones were sequenced by immunoSEQ multiplex PCR, and TCRdb holds only the in-frame ones, with some missing. The profile shows hundreds of thousands of clones, 11% of them singletons. Sequencing was performed on naive CD4+ T cells from blood. The receptor set was obtained from a woman in her 30s in good health. CDR3s include the opening cysteine and the closing phenylalanine or tryptophan. Each record gives: J gene, V gene, CDR3 length, D gene, clone size, CDR3 DNA, CDR3 protein. The D gene is left open where the match is weak. Clone size is not always given. Where it is, it says once, few, many or a class for expanded clones.

TRBJ2-3	TRBV5-1	14	.	.	TGCGCCAGCAGCTTGGGTGGCGGAACAGATACGCAGTATTTT	CASSLGGGTDTQYF
TRBJ2-4	TRBV11-2	17	.	.	TGTGCCAGCAGCTTAGGAGACGGAGCTGTAGCCAAAAACATTCAGTACTTC	CASSLGDGAVAKNIQYF
TRBJ2-1	TRBV14	16	TRBD2	few	TGTGCCAGCAGCGACGGCCCGGGACTAGCGGGAGTGGAGCAGTTCTTC	CASSDGPGLAGVEQFF
TRBJ2-3	TRBV9	18	TRBD2	few	TGTGCCAGCAGCGCGGGGCAGCGGGAGGGACCTAGCACAGATACGCAGTATTTT	CASSAGQREGPSTDTQYF
TRBJ1-2	TRBV2	12	.	few	TGTGCCAGTGAGCGCGAACTCTATGGCTACACCTTC	CASERELYGYTF
TRBJ2-2	TRBV27	17	.	few	TGTGCCAGCAGTTTCGTAGGGGCGGGACGGAACACCGGGGAGCTGTTTTTT	CASSFVGAGRNTGELFF
TRBJ2-7	TRBV6-1	17	TRBD1	few	TGTGCCAGCAGCGAAGAGCGGACAGGGAAGACCAGCGGAGACGCGTACTTC	CASSEERTGKTSGDAYF
TRBJ2-7	TRBV11-1	17	.	.	TGTGCCAGCAGCTTAGCCAGCGCGGCTTCAAGCTCCTACGAGCAGTACTTC	CASSLASAASSSYEQYF
TRBJ2-3	TRBV7-2	12	.	.	TGTGCCAGCAGCTTATCGTGGGCTACGCAGTATTTT	CASSLSWATQYF
TRBJ2-1	TRBV11-2	14	TRBD2	.	TGTGCCAGTAAAGCGGGAGCACTGAACAATGAGCAGTTCTTC	CASKAGALNNEQFF
TRBJ2-3	TRBV4-2	16	.	.	TGTGCCAGCAGCCAACTACAGGGAGAGGGCTCAGATACGCAGTATTTT	CASSQLQGEGSDTQYF
TRBJ1-1	TRBV30	13	.	few	TGTGCCTGGACCTTTGGACAGAACACTGAAGCTTTCTTT	CAWTFGQNTEAFF
TRBJ1-2	TRBV28	15	TRBD1	.	TGTGCCAGCAGTTCACCGGGACAGGGGTTCTATGGCTACACCTTC	CASSSPGQGFYGYTF
TRBJ1-2	TRBV19	13	.	few	TGTGCCAGTCTCCCCAGGGAAAGCTATGGCTACACCTTC	CASLPRESYGYTF
TRBJ2-1	TRBV28	18	.	.	TGTGCCATCCACCCCCTGGATCAGGTTGATAGCTCCTACAATGAGCAGTTCTTC	CAIHPLDQVDSSYNEQFF
TRBJ2-3	TRBV7-2	13	.	.	TGTGCCAGCAGCTTAGCGGGGGGAGATACGCAGTATTTT	CASSLAGGDTQYF
TRBJ2-7	TRBV5-6	14	TRBD1	.	TGTGCCAGCAGCTCGAGGACAGGGGGCGTTCGGCAGTACTTC	CASSSRTGGVRQYF
TRBJ2-7	TRBV27	14	.	few	TGTGCCAGCAGTTTACTGACTGGTCGAAACGAGCAGTACTTC	CASSLLTGRNEQYF
TRBJ2-3	TRBV2	15	TRBD1	.	TGTGCCAGCAGTTTACAGGGGTCTAGCACAGATACGCAGTATTTT	CASSLQGSSTDTQYF
TRBJ1-1	TRBV27	14	TRBD1	.	TGTGCCAGCAGTTTATTACAGGGGGACACTGAAGCTTTCTTT	CASSLLQGDTEAFF
TRBJ2-5	TRBV14	15	TRBD2	.	TGTGCCACCTCCGGGCCTGGAGCGGGAAGGGGGACCCAGTACTTC	CATSGPGAGRGTQYF
TRBJ2-3	TRBV27	16	.	.	TGTGCCAGCAGAGTCAGACAGCCCCCTGGGGCAGATACGCAGTATTTT	CASRVRQPPGADTQYF
TRBJ2-7	TRBV10-3	17	TRBD2	.	TGTGCCATCAGTGGACAAGCTAGCGGGAGTGGGGGCTACGAGCAGTACTTC	CAISGQASGSGGYEQYF
TRBJ2-3	TRBV5-1	15	.	.	TGCGCCAGCAGCTTGACGGGTCCTAGCACAGATACGCAGTATTTT	CASSLTGPSTDTQYF
TRBJ2-1	TRBV7-3	15	.	few	TGTGCCAGCAGCTTAGACTGGGGGCGATACAATGAGCAGTTCTTC	CASSLDWGRYNEQFF
TRBJ2-1	TRBV18	15	.	.	TGTGCCAGCTCCCCCGAACTAGCCACTCACGATGAGCAGTTCTTC	CASSPELATHDEQFF
TRBJ2-1	TRBV9	16	TRBD1	.	TGTGCCAGCAGCAGTAGTGACAGGGGGCGGTCCAGTGAGCAGTTCTTC	CASSSSDRGRSSEQFF
TRBJ2-1	TRBV6-5	13	.	few	TGTGCCAGCAGTCAGACAGCCTACAATGAGCAGTTCTTC	CASSQTAYNEQFF
TRBJ2-1	TRBV15	16	.	many	TGTGCCACCAGAGTACTGGGACTGAGCTCCTACAATGAGCAGTTCTTC	CATRVLGLSSYNEQFF
TRBJ2-7	TRBV13	16	.	.	TGTGCCAGCAGCTTCCGATCGGGGTCCAGCTCCTACGAGCAGTACTTC	CASSFRSGSSSYEQYF
TRBJ2-1	TRBV30	14	TRBD2	.	TGTGCCTGGACCGGGACTAGCAGTTACAATGAGCAGTTCTTC	CAWTGTSSYNEQFF
TRBJ2-1	TRBV28	15	.	.	TGTGCCAGCAGTTTATTCCAGGGAACCTCCAATGAGCAGTTCTTC	CASSLFQGTSNEQFF
TRBJ2-1	TRBV18	13	.	few	TGTGCCAGCTCACCCTGGACTGGGGATGAGCAGTTCTTC	CASSPWTGDEQFF
TRBJ2-5	TRBV5-1	16	TRBD2	few	TGCGCCAGCAGCTTGGGGAGCGGGACGGACCAAGAGACCCAGTACTTC	CASSLGSGTDQETQYF
TRBJ2-3	TRBV6-6	15	.	.	TGTGCCAGCAGAATCAGTGGTTCAAGCACAGATACGCAGTATTTT	CASRISGSSTDTQYF
TRBJ2-5	TRBV2	15	TRBD2	.	TGTGCCAGCCAACGACTAGCGGGAGGGCGAGAGACCCAGTACTTC	CASQRLAGGRETQYF
TRBJ2-3	TRBV5-1	15	.	.	TGCGCCAGCAGAACGCCAACAGGTCCCACAGATACGCAGTATTTT	CASRTPTGPTDTQYF
TRBJ1-1	TRBV29-1	11	TRBD1	.	TGCAGCGGGAACAGGGGGGCTGAAGCTTTCTTT	CSGNRGAEAFF
TRBJ1-1	TRBV6-6	12	.	few	TGTGCCAGCAGTTATCAGGACACTGAAGCTTTCTTT	CASSYQDTEAFF
TRBJ2-6	TRBV9	19	.	few	TGTGCCAGCAGCGTAGCCTCTCCAACAGGGAGCTCTGGGGCCAACGTCCTGACTTTC	CASSVASPTGSSGANVLTF
TRBJ2-3	TRBV7-9	11	.	few	TGTGCCAGCAGCTCCTCAGATACGCAGTATTTT	CASSSSDTQYF